The rows below give T cell receptor beta chains drawn from one sample of a study of CD8 T cells in Susac syndrome. TCRdb processed the immunoSEQ multiplex PCR reads anew with MiXCR; each CDR3 protein has one entry. The table records about 190,000 distinct CDR3 sequences, more than 90% of them present only once. Specimen: CD4+ T cells from PBMCs. Receptors originate from a human donor with Susac syndrome. The CDR3 runs from the conserved cysteine through the conserved F or W. A D gene is named only where the DNA matches it firmly. Size values are once, few and many counts, or a class for expanded clones, and some rows have none.

V: TRBV12-3/TRBV12-4; size: once; D: NA; J: TRBJ1-4; CDR3: CASTPQAGTGEKLFF; DNA: TGTGCCAGCACTCCACAGGCAGGGACGGGTGAAAAACTGTTTTTT
V: TRBV2; size: NA; D: TRBD2; J: TRBJ2-7; CDR3: CASRMTSVVYEQYF; DNA: TGTGCCAGCAGAATGACTAGCGTAGTGTACGAGCAGTACTTC
V: TRBV9; size: once; D: NA; J: TRBJ2-7; CDR3: CASSGGTVSYEQYF; DNA: TGTGCCAGCAGCGGGGGGACGGTCTCCTACGAGCAGTACTTC
V: TRBV20-1; size: NA; D: NA; J: TRBJ2-5; CDR3: CSASHIGGLTETQYF; DNA: TGCAGTGCTAGCCATATCGGGGGTCTGACAGAGACCCAGTACTTC
V: TRBV11-1; size: NA; D: TRBD2; J: TRBJ2-2; CDR3: CASSLGLAVNTGELFF; DNA: TGTGCCAGCAGCTTAGGTCTAGCGGTGAACACCGGGGAGCTGTTTTTT
V: TRBV20-1; size: NA; D: NA; J: TRBJ1-1; CDR3: CSARDSARNIHEAFF; DNA: TGCAGTGCTAGAGATTCGGCCAGGAATATTCATGAAGCTTTCTTT
V: TRBV7-2; size: NA; D: NA; J: TRBJ2-7; CDR3: CASSLGSSGQYF; DNA: TGTGCCAGCAGCTTAGGCTCTTCAGGGCAGTACTTC
V: TRBV5-1; size: NA; D: TRBD1; J: TRBJ1-2; CDR3: CASSLEDRGLWSGYTF; DNA: TGCGCCAGCAGCTTGGAGGACAGGGGGCTTTGGTCTGGCTACACCTTC
V: TRBV4-2; size: NA; D: TRBD2; J: TRBJ2-5; CDR3: CASSRAGGPEETQYF; DNA: TGTGCCAGCAGCCGAGCGGGGGGGCCGGAAGAGACCCAGTACTTC
V: TRBV6-2/TRBV6-3; size: NA; D: TRBD1; J: TRBJ2-2; CDR3: CASSWTGLSTWELFF; DNA: TGTGCCAGCAGTTGGACAGGGTTATCTACCTGGGAGCTGTTTTTT
V: TRBV30; size: NA; D: NA; J: TRBJ1-2; CDR3: CAWSSGKDGYTF; DNA: TGTGCCTGGAGTTCTGGGAAGGATGGCTACACCTTC
V: TRBV4-3; size: NA; D: TRBD1; J: TRBJ1-2; CDR3: CASSQHYMPGQSLGSYGYTF; DNA: TGCGCCAGCAGCCAACATTACATGCCGGGACAGTCCCTCGGTAGCTATGGCTACACCTTC
V: TRBV5-1; size: once; D: NA; J: TRBJ1-1; CDR3: CASSLSEWEEAFF; DNA: TGCGCCAGCAGCTTGTCGGAATGGGAGGAAGCTTTCTTT
V: TRBV30; size: NA; D: NA; J: TRBJ2-4; CDR3: CALQRGAEKNIQYF; DNA: TGTGCCTTGCAAAGGGGGGCCGAAAAAAACATTCAGTACTTC
V: TRBV11-2; size: NA; D: TRBD2; J: TRBJ2-7; CDR3: CASSTTSGGNYEQYF; DNA: TGTGCCAGCAGCACGACTAGCGGGGGGAACTACGAGCAGTACTTC
V: TRBV27; size: NA; D: TRBD1; J: TRBJ2-1; CDR3: CASRLPGQRYNEQFF; DNA: TGTGCCAGCAGATTACCGGGACAGAGATACAATGAGCAGTTCTTC
V: TRBV20-1; size: NA; D: TRBD1; J: TRBJ2-1; CDR3: CSARGQGTTEQFF; DNA: TGCAGTGCTAGGGGACAGGGAACCACTGAGCAGTTCTTC
V: TRBV19; size: NA; D: NA; J: TRBJ1-5; CDR3: CASRKYRDNQPQHF; DNA: TGTGCCAGTAGGAAATACAGGGATAATCAGCCCCAGCATTTT
V: TRBV4-3; size: NA; D: NA; J: TRBJ1-2; CDR3: CASSLGAQGSYGYTF; DNA: TGCGCCAGCAGCCTGGGGGCTCAGGGCAGCTATGGCTACACCTTC
V: TRBV4-2; size: once; D: TRBD2; J: TRBJ2-1; CDR3: CASSPSAGAKDEQFF; DNA: TGTGCCAGCAGCCCCTCAGCGGGGGCCAAGGATGAGCAGTTCTTC
V: TRBV20-1; size: once; D: TRBD2; J: TRBJ2-1; CDR3: CSAGGGGSSYNEQFF; DNA: TGCAGTGCTGGGGGCGGGGGGAGCTCCTACAATGAGCAGTTCTTC
V: TRBV19; size: NA; D: NA; J: TRBJ2-7; CDR3: CASSKGQGLYEQYF; DNA: TGTGCCAGTAGTAAGGGACAAGGACTCTACGAGCAGTACTTC
V: TRBV9; size: NA; D: NA; J: TRBJ2-5; CDR3: CASSVVPGPQETQYF; DNA: TGTGCCAGCAGCGTAGTACCGGGACCACAAGAGACCCAGTACTTC
V: TRBV5-1; size: NA; D: TRBD2; J: TRBJ2-1; CDR3: CASSPRGGGSYNEQFF; DNA: TGCGCCAGCAGCCCCCGGGGGGGCGGGTCCTACAATGAGCAGTTCTTC
V: TRBV29-1; size: NA; D: NA; J: TRBJ2-5; CDR3: CSVESGLQETQYF; DNA: TGCAGCGTTGAATCCGGGCTCCAAGAGACCCAGTACTTC
V: TRBV5-1; size: NA; D: TRBD2; J: TRBJ2-3; CDR3: CASSSGTSSPDTQYF; DNA: TGCGCCAGCAGCTCGGGGACTAGCTCTCCGGATACGCAGTATTTT
V: TRBV12-3/TRBV12-4; size: NA; D: TRBD1; J: TRBJ1-1; CDR3: CASSLTGGMNTEAFF; DNA: TGTGCCAGCAGTTTAACAGGGGGGATGAACACTGAAGCTTTCTTT
V: TRBV11-2; size: NA; D: NA; J: TRBJ2-7; CDR3: CASSHPQVFYEQYF; DNA: TGTGCCAGCAGCCATCCCCAGGTGTTCTACGAGCAGTACTTC
V: TRBV12-3/TRBV12-4; size: NA; D: NA; J: TRBJ1-5; CDR3: CASSFRGNQPQHF; DNA: TGTGCCAGCAGTTTCCGCGGCAATCAGCCCCAGCATTTT
V: TRBV20-1; size: NA; D: NA; J: TRBJ1-2; CDR3: CSAPRPYGYTF; DNA: TGCAGTGCCCCCCGACCCTATGGCTACACCTTC
V: TRBV15; size: once; D: NA; J: TRBJ2-6; CDR3: CATSRAGLLSGANVLTF; DNA: TGTGCCACCAGCAGAGCAGGGCTCCTCTCTGGGGCCAACGTCCTGACTTTC
V: TRBV29-1; size: NA; D: TRBD2; J: TRBJ2-3; CDR3: CSVEDSRGRADTQYF; DNA: TGCAGCGTTGAAGACAGCCGGGGGAGGGCAGATACGCAGTATTTT
V: TRBV28; size: NA; D: NA; J: TRBJ1-6; CDR3: CASTGQGNSPLHF; DNA: TGTGCCAGCACGGGGCAGGGTAATTCACCCCTCCACTTT
V: TRBV9; size: NA; D: TRBD2; J: TRBJ2-5; CDR3: CASSVGASGGAQETQYF; DNA: TGTGCCAGCAGCGTAGGGGCCAGCGGGGGGGCCCAAGAGACCCAGTACTTC
V: TRBV2; size: NA; D: NA; J: TRBJ2-6; CDR3: CASFSGANVLTF; DNA: TGTGCCAGCTTCTCTGGGGCCAACGTCCTGACTTTC
V: TRBV28; size: NA; D: TRBD1; J: TRBJ1-2; CDR3: CASKQGVDYGYTF; DNA: TGTGCCAGCAAACAGGGGGTGGACTATGGCTACACCTTC
V: TRBV20-1; size: NA; D: NA; J: TRBJ2-4; CDR3: CSAGGQWAKNIQYF; DNA: TGCAGTGCAGGCGGACAGTGGGCCAAAAACATTCAGTACTTC
V: TRBV30; size: NA; D: NA; J: TRBJ1-6; CDR3: CAWNSIDNSPLHF; DNA: TGTGCCTGGAACAGTATTGATAATTCACCCCTCCACTTT
V: TRBV14; size: NA; D: NA; J: TRBJ2-7; CDR3: CASSPYWNEQYF; DNA: TGTGCCAGCAGCCCATACTGGAACGAGCAGTACTTC
V: TRBV5-1; size: NA; D: TRBD2; J: TRBJ2-6; CDR3: CASSDLLAGGPSGANVLTF; DNA: TGCGCCAGCAGCGATCTACTAGCGGGGGGGCCGAGTGGGGCCAACGTCCTGACTTTC
V: TRBV28; size: NA; D: TRBD2; J: TRBJ2-7; CDR3: CASSQTSGSSYEQYF; DNA: TGTGCCAGCAGCCAGACTAGCGGGTCTTCCTACGAGCAGTACTTC